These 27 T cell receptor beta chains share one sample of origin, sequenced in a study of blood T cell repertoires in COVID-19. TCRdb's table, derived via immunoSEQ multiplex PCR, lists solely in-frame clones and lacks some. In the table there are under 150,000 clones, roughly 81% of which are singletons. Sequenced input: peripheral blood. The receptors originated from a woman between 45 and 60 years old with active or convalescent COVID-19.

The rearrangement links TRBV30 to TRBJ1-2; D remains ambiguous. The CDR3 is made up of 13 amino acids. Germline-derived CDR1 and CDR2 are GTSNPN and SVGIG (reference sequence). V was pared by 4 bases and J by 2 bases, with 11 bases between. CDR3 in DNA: TGTGCCTGGAATTCTCGGGGAAACTATGGCTACACCTTC. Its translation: CAWNSRGNYGYTF.

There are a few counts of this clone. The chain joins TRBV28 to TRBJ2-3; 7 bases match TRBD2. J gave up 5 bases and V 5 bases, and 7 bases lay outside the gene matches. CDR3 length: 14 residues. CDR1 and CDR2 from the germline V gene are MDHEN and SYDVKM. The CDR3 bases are TGTGCCAGCAGTGGGACGGCGGGGGTAGATACGCAGTATTTT. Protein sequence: CASSGTAGVDTQYF.

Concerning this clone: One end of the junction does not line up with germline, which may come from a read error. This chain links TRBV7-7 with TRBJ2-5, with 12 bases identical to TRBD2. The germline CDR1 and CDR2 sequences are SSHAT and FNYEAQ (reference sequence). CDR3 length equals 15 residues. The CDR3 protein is CASSQTSGGKETQYF. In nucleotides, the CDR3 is TGTGCTAGCAGCCAGACTAGCGGGGGAAAAGAGACCCAGTACTTC.

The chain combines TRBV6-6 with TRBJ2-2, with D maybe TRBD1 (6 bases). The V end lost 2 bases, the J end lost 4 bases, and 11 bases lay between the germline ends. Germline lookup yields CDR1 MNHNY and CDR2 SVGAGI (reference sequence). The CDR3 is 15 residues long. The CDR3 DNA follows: TGTGCCAGCAGTTACCTAACAGGGACCACCGGGGAGCTGTTTTTT. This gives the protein CASSYLTGTTGELFF.

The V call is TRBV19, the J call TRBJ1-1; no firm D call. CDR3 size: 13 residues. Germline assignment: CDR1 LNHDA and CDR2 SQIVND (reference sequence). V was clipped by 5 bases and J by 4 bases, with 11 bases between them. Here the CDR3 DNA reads TGTGCCAGTAGTGGGCTCCGGGGCACTGAAGCTTTCTTT. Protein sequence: CASSGLRGTEAFF.

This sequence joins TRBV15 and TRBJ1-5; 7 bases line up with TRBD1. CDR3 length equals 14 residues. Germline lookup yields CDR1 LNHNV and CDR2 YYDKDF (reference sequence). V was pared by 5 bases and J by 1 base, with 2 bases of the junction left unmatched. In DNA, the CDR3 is TGTGCCACCAGCGGACAGGACAGCAATCAGCCCCAGCATTTT. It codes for CATSGQDSNQPQHF.

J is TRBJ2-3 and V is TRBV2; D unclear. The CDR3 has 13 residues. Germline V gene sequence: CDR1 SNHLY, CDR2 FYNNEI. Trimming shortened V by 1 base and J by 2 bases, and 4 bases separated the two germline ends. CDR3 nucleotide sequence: TGTGCCAGCAGTGAAGACTACACAGATACGCAGTATTTT. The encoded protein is CASSEDYTDTQYF.

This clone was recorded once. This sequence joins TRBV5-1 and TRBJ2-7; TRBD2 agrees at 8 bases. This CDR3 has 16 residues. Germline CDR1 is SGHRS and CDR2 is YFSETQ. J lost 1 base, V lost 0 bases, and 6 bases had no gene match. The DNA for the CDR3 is TGCGCCAGCAGCTTGGAGAGCGGGAGTTTGTCCTACGAGCAGTACTTC. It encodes CASSLESGSLSYEQYF. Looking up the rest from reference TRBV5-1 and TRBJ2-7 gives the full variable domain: KAGVTQTPRYLIKTRGQQVTLSCSPISGHRSVSWYQQTPGQGLQFLFEYFSETQRNKGNFPGRFSGRQFSNSRSEMNVSTLELGDSALYLCASSLESGSLSYEQYFGPGTRLTVT.

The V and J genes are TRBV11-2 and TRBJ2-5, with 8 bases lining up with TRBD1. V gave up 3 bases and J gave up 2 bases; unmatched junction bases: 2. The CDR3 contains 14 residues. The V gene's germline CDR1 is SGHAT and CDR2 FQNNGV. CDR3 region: CASSFQGAQETQYF. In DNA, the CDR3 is TGTGCCAGCAGCTTCCAGGGGGCACAAGAGACCCAGTACTTC.

The CDR3 DNA follows: TGTGCCAGCAGCGTCCCTTCCGTCGGCAATGAGCAGTTCTTC. Its translation is CASSVPSVGNEQFF. The chain uses TRBV9 and TRBJ2-1, with D unclear. With 2 bases removed from V and 6 bases from J, the gap between germline ends came to 12 bases. From germline, CDR1 is SGDLS and CDR2 YYNGEE. There are 14 residues in the CDR3.

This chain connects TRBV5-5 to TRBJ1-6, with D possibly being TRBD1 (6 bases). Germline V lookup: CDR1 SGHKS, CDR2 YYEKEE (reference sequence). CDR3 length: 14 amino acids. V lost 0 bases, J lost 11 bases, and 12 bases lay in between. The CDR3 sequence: CASSLARGRTPLHF. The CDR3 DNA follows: TGTGCCAGCAGCTTGGCCAGGGGCAGGACACCCCTCCACTTT.

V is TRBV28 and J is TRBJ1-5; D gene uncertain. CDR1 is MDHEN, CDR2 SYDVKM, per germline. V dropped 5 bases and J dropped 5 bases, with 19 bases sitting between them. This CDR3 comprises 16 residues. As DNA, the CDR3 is TGTGCCAGCAGTCCTCTGAGGGCCATTGGGGATCAGCCCCAGCATTTT. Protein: CASSPLRAIGDQPQHF.

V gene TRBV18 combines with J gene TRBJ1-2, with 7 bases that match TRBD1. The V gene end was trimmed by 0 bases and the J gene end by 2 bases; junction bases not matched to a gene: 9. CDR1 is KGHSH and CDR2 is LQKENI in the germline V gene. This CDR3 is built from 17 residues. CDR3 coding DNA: TGTGCCAGCTCACCACCTTCGTCGGTAGGGGGCAACTATGGCTACACCTTC. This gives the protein CASSPPSSVGGNYGYTF.

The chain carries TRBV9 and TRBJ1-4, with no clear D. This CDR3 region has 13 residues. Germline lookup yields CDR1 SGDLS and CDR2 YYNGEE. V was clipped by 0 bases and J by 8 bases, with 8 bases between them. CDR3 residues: CASSVGGGEKLFF. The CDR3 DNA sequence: TGTGCCAGCAGCGTAGGGGGAGGGGAAAAACTGTTTTTT. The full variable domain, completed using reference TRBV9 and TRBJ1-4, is DSGVTQTPKHLITATGQRVTLRCSPRSGDLSVYWYQQSLDQGLQFLIQYYNGEERAKGNILERFSAQQFPDLHSELNLSSLELGDSALYFCASSVGGGEKLFFGSGTQLSVL.

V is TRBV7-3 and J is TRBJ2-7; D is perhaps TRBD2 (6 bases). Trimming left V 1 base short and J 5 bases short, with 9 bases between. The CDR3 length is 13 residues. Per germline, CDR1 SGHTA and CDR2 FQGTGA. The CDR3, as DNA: TGTGCCAGCAGCTTAATTTCGGGGGACGAGCAGTACTTC. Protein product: CASSLISGDEQYF.

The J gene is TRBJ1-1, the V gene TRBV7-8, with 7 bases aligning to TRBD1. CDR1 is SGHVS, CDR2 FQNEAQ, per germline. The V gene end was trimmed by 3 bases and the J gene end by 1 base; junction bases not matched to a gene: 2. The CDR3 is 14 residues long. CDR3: CASSLRQGNTEAFF. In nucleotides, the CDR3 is TGTGCCAGCAGCTTGAGACAGGGGAACACTGAAGCTTTCTTT.

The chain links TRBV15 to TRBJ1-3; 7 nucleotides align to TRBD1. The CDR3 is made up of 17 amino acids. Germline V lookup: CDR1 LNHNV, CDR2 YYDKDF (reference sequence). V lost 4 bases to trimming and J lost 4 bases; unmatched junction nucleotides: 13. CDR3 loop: CATSKFRESRGGNTIYF. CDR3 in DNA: TGTGCCACCAGCAAATTTAGGGAGTCCAGGGGGGGAAACACCATATATTTT.

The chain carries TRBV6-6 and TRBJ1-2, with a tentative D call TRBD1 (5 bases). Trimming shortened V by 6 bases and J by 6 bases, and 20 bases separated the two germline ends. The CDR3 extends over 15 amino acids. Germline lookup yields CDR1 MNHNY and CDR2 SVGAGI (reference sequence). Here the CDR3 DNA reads TGTGCCAGCAGCCACCAAGGGGCGGGGGGGAATGGCTACACCTTC. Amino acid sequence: CASSHQGAGGNGYTF.

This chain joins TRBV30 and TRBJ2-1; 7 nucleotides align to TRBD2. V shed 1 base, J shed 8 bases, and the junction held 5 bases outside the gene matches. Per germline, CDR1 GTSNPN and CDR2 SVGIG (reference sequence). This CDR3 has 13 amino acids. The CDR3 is CAWSGAAGDEQFF. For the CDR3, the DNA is TGTGCCTGGAGTGGGGCCGCGGGGGATGAGCAGTTCTTC.

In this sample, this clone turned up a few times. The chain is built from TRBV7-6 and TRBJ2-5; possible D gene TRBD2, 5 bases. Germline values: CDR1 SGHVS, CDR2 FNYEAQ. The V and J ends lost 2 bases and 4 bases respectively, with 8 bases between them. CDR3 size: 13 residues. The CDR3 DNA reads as TGTGCCAGCAGCTTACGGGGAGTAGAGACCCAGTACTTC. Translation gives CASSLRGVETQYF. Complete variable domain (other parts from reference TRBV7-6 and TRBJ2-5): GAGVSQSPRYKVTKRGQDVALRCDPISGHVSLYWYRQALGQGPEFLTYFNYEAQQDKSGLPNDRFSAERPEGSISTLTIQRTEQRDSAMYRCASSLRGVETQYFGPGTRLLVL.

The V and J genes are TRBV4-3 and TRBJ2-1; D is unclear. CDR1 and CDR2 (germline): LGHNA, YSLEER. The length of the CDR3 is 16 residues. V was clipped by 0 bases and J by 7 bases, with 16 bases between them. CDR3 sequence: CASSQDWAVGTNEQFF. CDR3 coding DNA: TGCGCCAGCAGCCAAGATTGGGCAGTGGGTACGAATGAGCAGTTCTTC.

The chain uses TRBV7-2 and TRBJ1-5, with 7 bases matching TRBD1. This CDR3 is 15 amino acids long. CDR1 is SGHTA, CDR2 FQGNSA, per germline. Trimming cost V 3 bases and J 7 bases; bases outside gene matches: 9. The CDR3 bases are TGTGCCAGCAGCTTGCACGGGACAGAGGGACAGCCCCAGCATTTT. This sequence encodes CASSLHGTEGQPQHF. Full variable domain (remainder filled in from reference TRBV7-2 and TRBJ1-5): GAGVSQSPSNKVTEKGKDVELRCDPISGHTALYWYRQSLGQGLEFLIYFQGNSAPDKSGLPSDRFSAERTGGSVSTLTIQRTQQEDSAVYLCASSLHGTEGQPQHFGDGTRLSIL.

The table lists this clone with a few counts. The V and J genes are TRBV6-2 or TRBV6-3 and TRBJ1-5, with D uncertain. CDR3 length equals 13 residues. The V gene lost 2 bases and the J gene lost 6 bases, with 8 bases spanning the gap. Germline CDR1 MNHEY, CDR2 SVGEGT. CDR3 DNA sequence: TGTGCCAGCAGTTACGGGGAGGCTCAGCCCCAGCATTTT. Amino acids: CASSYGEAQPQHF.

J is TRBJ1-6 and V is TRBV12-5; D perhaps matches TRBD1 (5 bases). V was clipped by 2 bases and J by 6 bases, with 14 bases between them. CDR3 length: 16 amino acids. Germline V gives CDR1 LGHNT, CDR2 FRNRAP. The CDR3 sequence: CASGLRGSGSNSPLHF. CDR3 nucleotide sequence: TGTGCTAGTGGTTTGCGGGGGTCAGGGAGTAATTCACCCCTCCACTTT.

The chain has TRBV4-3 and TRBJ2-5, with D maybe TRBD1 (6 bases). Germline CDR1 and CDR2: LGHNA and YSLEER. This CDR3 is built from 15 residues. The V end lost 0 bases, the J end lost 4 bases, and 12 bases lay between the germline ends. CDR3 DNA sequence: TGCGCCAGCAGCCAAGACACAGGGAAAGGAGAGACCCAGTACTTC. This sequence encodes CASSQDTGKGETQYF.

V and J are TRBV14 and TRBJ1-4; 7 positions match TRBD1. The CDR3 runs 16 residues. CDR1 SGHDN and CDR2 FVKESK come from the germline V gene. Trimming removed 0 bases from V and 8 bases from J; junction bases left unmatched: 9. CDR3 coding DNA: TGTGCCAGCAGCCAAGATTCGTGGACAGGCTTCGAAAAACTGTTTTTT. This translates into CASSQDSWTGFEKLFF.

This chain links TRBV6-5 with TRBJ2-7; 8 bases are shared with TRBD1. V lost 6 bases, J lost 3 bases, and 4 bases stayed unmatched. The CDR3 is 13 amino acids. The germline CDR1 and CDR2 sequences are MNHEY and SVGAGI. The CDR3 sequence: CASRSGTGYEQYF. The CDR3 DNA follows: TGTGCCAGCAGGTCCGGGACAGGCTACGAGCAGTACTTC.